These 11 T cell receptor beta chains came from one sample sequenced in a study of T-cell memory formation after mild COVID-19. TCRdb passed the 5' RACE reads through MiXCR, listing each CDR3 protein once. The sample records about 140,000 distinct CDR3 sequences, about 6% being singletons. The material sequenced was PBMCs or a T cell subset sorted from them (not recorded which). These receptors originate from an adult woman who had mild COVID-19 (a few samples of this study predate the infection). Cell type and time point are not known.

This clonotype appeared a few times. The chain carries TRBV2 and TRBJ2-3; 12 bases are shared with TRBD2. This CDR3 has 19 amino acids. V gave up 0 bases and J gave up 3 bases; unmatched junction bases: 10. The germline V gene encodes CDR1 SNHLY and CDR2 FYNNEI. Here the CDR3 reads CASSEAALSSGGATDTQYF. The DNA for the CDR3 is TGTGCCAGCAGTGAAGCGGCCCTTTCTAGCGGGGGGGCGACAGATACGCAGTATTTT. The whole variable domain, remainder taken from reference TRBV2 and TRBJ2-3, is EPEVTQTPSHQVTQMGQEVILRCVPISNHLYFYWYRQILGQKVEFLVSFYNNEISEKSEIFDDQFSVERPDGSNFTLKIRSTKLEDSAMYFCASSEAALSSGGATDTQYFGPGTRLTVL.

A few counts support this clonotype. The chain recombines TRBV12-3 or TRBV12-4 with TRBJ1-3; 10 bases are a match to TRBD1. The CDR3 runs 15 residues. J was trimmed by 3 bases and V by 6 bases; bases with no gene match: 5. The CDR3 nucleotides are TGTGCCAGCAGCCGACAGGGGGCGCTTGGAAACACCATATATTTT. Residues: CASSRQGALGNTIYF.

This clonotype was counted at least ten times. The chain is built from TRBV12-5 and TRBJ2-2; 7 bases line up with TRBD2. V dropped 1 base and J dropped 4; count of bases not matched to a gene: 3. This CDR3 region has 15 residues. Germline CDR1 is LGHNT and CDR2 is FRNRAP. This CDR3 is CASGLGLAATGELFF. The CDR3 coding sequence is TGTGCTAGTGGTTTGGGACTAGCAGCCACCGGGGAGCTGTTTTTT.

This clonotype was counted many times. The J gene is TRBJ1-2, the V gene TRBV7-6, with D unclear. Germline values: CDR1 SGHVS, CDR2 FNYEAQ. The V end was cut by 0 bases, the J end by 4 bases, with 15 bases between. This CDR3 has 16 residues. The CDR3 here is CASSLAPLPSPYGYTF. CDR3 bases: TGTGCCAGCAGCTTAGCCCCTCTCCCAAGCCCCTATGGCTACACCTTC.

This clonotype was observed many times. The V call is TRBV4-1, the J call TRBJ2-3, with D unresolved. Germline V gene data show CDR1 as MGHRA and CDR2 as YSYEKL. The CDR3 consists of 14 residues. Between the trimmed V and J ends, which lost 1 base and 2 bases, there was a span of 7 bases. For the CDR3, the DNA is TGCGCCAGCAGCCAAGGCCCCGTCACAGATACGCAGTATTTT. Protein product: CASSQGPVTDTQYF.

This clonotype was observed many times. In nucleotides, the CDR3 is TGTGCCAGCAGTTACGGGGGGGCTGAAGCTTTCTTT. Its protein is CASSYGGAEAFF. V is TRBV6-5 and J is TRBJ1-1, with TRBD1 as a possible D gene (5 bases). Germline V gives CDR1 MNHEY, CDR2 SVGAGI. This CDR3 is built from 12 residues. V lost 2 bases and J lost 6, with 7 bases in between.

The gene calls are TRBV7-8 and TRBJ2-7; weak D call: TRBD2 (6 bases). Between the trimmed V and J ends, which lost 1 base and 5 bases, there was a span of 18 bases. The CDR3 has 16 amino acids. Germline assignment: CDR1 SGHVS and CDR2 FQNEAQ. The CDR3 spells CASSLDRLVKRHEQYF. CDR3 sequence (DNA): TGTGCCAGCAGCTTAGATCGACTAGTGAAGCGCCACGAGCAGTACTTC.

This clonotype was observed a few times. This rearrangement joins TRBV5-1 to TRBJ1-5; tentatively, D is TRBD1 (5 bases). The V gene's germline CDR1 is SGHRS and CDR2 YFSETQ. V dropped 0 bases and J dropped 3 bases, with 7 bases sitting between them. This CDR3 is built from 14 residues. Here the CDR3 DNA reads TGCGCCAGCAGCTTGGAAGGGGTCAATCAGCCCCAGCATTTT. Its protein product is CASSLEGVNQPQHF.

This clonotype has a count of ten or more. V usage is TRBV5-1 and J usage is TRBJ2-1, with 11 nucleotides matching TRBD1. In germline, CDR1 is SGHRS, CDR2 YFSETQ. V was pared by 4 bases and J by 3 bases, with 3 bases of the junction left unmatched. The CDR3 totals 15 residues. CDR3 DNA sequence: TGCGCCAGCAGCCCAGGGACAGGGGGCTACAATGAGCAGTTCTTC. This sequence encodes CASSPGTGGYNEQFF.

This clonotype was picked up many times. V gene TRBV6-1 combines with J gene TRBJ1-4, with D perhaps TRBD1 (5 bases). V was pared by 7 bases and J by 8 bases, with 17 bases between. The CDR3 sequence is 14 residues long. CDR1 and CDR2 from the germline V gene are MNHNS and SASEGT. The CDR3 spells CASKIGGPGEKLFF. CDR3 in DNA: TGTGCCAGCAAAATCGGGGGACCAGGGGAAAAACTGTTTTTT.

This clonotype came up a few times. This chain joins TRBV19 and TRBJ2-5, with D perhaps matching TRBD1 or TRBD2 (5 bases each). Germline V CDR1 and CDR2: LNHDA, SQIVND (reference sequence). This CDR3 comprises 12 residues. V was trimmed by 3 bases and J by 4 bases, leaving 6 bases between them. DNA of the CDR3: TGTGCCAGTAGTATGAGGGGAGAGACCCAGTACTTC. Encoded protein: CASSMRGETQYF.